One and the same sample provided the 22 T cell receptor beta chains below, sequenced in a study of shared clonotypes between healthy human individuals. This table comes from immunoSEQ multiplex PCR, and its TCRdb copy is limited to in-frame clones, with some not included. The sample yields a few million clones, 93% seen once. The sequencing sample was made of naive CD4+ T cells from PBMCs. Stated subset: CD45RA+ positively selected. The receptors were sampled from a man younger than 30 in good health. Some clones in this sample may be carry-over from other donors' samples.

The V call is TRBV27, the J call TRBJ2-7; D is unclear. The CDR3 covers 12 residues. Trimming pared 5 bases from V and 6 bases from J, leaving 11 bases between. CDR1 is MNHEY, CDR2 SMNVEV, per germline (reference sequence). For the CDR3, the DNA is TGTGCCAGCAGTATCCATCCCGGCGAGCAGTACTTC. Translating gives CASSIHPGEQYF.

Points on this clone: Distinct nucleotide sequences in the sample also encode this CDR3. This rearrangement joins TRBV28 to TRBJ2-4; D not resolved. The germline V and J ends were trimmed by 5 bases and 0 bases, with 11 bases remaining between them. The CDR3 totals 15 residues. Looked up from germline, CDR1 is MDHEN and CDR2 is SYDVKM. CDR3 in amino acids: CASSSTGLAKNIQYF. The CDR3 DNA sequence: TGTGCCAGCAGTAGTACCGGATTAGCCAAAAACATTCAGTACTTC. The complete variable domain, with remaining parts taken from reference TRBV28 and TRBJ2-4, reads DVKVTQSSRYLVKRTGEKVFLECVQDMDHENMFWYRQDPGLGLRLIYFSYDVKMKEKGDIPEGYSVSREKKERFSLILESASTNQTSMYLCASSSTGLAKNIQYFGAGTRLSVL.

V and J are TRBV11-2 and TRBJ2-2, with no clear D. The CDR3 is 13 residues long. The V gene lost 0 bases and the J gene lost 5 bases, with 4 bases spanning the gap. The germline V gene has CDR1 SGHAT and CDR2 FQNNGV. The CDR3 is CASSLDSTGELFF. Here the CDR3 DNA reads TGTGCCAGCAGCTTAGATTCTACCGGGGAGCTGTTTTTT.

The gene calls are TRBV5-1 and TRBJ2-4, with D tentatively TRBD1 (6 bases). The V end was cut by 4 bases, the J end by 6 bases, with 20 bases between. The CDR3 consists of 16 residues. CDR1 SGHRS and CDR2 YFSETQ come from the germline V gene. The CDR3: CASSPALGARRNIQYF. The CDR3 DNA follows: TGCGCCAGCAGCCCCGCCCTGGGGGCGCGAAGAAACATTCAGTACTTC.

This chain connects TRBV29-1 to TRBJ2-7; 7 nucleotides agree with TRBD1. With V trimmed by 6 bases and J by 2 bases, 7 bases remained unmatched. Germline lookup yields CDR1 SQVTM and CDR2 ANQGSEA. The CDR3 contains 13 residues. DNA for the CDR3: TGCAGCGTGGCCCGGGACAGCGCCTACGAGCAGTACTTC. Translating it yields CSVARDSAYEQYF.

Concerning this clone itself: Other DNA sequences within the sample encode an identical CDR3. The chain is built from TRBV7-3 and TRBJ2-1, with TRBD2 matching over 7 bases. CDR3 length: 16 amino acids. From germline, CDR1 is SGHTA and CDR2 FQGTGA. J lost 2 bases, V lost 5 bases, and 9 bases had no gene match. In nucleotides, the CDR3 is TGTGCCAGCAGCCTATCGGGGAGCGGGGCCTACAATGAGCAGTTCTTC. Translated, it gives CASSLSGSGAYNEQFF.

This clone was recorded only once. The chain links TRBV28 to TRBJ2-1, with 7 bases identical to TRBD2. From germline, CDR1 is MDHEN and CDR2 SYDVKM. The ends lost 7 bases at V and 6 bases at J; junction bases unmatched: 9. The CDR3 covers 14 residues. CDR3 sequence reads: CASKVGGPGNEQFF. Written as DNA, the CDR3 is TGTGCCAGCAAAGTGGGAGGGCCGGGCAATGAGCAGTTCTTC.

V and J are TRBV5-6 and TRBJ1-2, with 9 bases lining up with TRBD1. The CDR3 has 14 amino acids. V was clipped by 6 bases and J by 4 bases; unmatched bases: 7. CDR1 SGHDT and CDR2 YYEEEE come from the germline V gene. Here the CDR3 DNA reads TGTGCCAGCACCGGGACAGGGATGGTCTATGGCTACACCTTC. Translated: CASTGTGMVYGYTF.

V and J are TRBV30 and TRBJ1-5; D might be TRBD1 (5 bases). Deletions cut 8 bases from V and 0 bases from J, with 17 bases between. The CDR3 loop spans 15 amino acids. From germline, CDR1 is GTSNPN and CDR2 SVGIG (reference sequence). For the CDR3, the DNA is TGTGCCCTAAGGCAGGGACCTTATAGCAATCAGCCCCAGCATTTT. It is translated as CALRQGPYSNQPQHF. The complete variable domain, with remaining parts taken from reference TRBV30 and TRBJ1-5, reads SQTIHQWPATLVQPVGSPLSLECTVEGTSNPNLYWYRQAAGRGLQLLFYSVGIGQISSEVPQNLSASRPQDRQFILSSKKLLLSDSGFYLCALRQGPYSNQPQHFGDGTRLSIL.

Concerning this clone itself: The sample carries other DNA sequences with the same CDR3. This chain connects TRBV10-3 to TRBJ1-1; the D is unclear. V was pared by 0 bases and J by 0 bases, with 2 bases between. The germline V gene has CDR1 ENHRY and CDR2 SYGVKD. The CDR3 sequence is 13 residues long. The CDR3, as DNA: TGTGCCATCAGTGAGTCGCTGAACACTGAAGCTTTCTTT. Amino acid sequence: CAISESLNTEAFF.

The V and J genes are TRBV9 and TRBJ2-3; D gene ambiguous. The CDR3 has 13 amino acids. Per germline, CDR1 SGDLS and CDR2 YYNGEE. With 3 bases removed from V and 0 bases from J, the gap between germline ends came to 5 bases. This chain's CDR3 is CASSAPSTDTQYF. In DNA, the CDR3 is TGTGCCAGCAGCGCCCCTAGCACAGATACGCAGTATTTT.

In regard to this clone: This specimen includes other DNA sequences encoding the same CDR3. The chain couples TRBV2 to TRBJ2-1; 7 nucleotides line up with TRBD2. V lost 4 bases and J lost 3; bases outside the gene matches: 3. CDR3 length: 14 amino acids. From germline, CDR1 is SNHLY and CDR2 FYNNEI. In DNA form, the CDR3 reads TGTGCCAGCAGTGCTGGGGGGGGCTACAATGAGCAGTTCTTC. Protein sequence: CASSAGGGYNEQFF.

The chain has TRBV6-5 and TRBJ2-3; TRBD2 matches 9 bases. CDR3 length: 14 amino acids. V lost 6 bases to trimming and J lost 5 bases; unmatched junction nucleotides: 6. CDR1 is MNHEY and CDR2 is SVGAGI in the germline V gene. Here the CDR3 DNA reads TGTGCCAGCAGCCGAGGCGGGAGGGAAGATACGCAGTATTTT. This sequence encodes CASSRGGREDTQYF.

The CDR3: CASSLGETGELFF. DNA of the CDR3: TGTGCCAGCAGCTTAGGGGAGACCGGGGAGCTGTTTTTT. The chain has TRBV11-3 and TRBJ2-2, with D possibly TRBD2 on 5 matching bases. The V end was cut by 1 base, the J end by 5 bases, with 5 bases between. CDR3 length: 13 amino acids. Looked up from germline, CDR1 is SGHNT and CDR2 is YENEEA.

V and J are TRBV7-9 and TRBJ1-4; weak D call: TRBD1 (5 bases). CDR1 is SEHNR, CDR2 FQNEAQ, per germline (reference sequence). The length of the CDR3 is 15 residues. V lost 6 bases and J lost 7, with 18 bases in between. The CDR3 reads CASSPGPGGREKLFF. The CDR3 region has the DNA TGTGCCAGCAGTCCCGGCCCCGGGGGTCGTGAAAAACTGTTTTTT.

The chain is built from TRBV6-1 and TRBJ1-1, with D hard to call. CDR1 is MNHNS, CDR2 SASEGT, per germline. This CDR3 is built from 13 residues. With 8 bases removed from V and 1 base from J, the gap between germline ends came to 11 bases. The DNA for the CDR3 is TGTGCCAGCCGGTGGTCTCCGAACACTGAAGCTTTCTTT. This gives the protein CASRWSPNTEAFF.

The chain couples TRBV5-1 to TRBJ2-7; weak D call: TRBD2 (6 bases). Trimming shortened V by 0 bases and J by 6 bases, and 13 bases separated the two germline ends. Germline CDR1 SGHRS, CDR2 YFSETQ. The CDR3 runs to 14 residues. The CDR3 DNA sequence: TGCGCCAGCAGCTTGGGGGGGACTTACGGCGAGCAGTACTTC. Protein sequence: CASSLGGTYGEQYF. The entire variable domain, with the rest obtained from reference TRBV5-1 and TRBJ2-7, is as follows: KAGVTQTPRYLIKTRGQQVTLSCSPISGHRSVSWYQQTPGQGLQFLFEYFSETQRNKGNFPGRFSGRQFSNSRSEMNVSTLELGDSALYLCASSLGGTYGEQYFGPGTRLTVT.

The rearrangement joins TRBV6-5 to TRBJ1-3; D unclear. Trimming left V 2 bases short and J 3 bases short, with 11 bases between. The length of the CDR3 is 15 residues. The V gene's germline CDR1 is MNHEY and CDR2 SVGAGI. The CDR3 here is CASSYRSGLGNTIYF. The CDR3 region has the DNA TGTGCCAGCAGTTACCGGTCAGGCCTTGGAAACACCATATATTTT.

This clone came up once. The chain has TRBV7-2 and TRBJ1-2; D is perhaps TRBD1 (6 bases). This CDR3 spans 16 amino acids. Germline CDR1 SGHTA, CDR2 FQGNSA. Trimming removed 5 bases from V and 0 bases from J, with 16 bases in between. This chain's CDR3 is CASSAKRGEANYGYTF. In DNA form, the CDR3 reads TGTGCCAGCAGCGCAAAAAGGGGGGAAGCTAACTATGGCTACACCTTC. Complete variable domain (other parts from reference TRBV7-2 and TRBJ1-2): GAGVSQSPSNKVTEKGKDVELRCDPISGHTALYWYRQSLGQGLEFLIYFQGNSAPDKSGLPSDRFSAERTGGSVSTLTIQRTQQEDSAVYLCASSAKRGEANYGYTFGSGTRLTVV.

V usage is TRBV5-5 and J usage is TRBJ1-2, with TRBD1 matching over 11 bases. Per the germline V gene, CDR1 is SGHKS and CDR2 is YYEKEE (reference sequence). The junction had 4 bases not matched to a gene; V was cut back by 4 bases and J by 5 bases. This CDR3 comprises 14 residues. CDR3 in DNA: TGTGCCAGCAGCCCGGACAGGGGGCCTTATGGCTACACCTTC. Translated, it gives CASSPDRGPYGYTF.

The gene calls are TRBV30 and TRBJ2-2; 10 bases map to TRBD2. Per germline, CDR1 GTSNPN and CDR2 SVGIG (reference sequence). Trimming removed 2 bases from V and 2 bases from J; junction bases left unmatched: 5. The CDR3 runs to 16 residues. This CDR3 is CAWSPPSGSNTGELFF. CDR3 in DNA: TGTGCCTGGAGTCCTCCTAGCGGGAGTAACACCGGGGAGCTGTTTTTT.

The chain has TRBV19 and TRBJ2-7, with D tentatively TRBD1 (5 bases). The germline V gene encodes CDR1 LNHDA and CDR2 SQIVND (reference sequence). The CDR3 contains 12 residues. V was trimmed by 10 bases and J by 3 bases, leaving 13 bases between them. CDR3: CATSTDHYEQYF. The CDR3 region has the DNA TGTGCCACCTCGACAGACCACTACGAGCAGTACTTC. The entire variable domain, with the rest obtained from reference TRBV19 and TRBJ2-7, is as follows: DGGITQSPKYLFRKEGQNVTLSCEQNLNHDAMYWYRQDPGQGLRLIYYSQIVNDFQKGDIAEGYSVSREKKESFPLTVTSAQKNPTAFYLCATSTDHYEQYFGPGTRLTVT.